This TCR beta chain is from a study of blood T cell repertoires in COVID-19. Whole-study context: Material from acute and convalescent COVID-19 was sourced from the United States, Italy and Spain. From T cells, B-cell-depleted T cells, or PBMCs came the material, which was cDNA or gDNA.

The CDR3 totals 13 residues. Trimming stripped 7 bases from V and 3 bases from J, with 12 bases between. Germline lookup yields CDR1 SQVTM and CDR2 ANQGSEA. In the source study's methods: Estimation of nucleated cell counts was performed using reference gene primer amplification. Assay used: immunoSEQ multiplex PCR; TCRdb lists only in-frame clones, some missing. Clonal size and the V and J genes are those of that table, whereas D and trimming came from the DNA. The top ten hold roughly 24% of the sample, which has 70,000 to 90,000 clones, 75% to 85% seen once. This clone was picked up one time. This chain uses TRBV29-1 with TRBJ1-4; weak D call: TRBD1 (5 bases). Specimen: peripheral blood. The clonotype was recovered from a human donor in a cohort sampled during active COVID-19. The CDR3 bases are TGCAGCGCGGCGCGGGGGGCTAATGAAAAACTGTTTTTT. Protein: CSAARGANEKLFF.